Listed below are T cell receptor beta chains from one sample, sequenced in a study of T cell changes during pregnancy in multiple sclerosis. Measured with immunoSEQ multiplex PCR; TCRdb has only the in-frame clones, and not every one. Of approximately 110,000 clones detected, roughly 90% appear once; the ten largest clones hold approximately 3.5%. The sample here was peripheral blood, taken after pregnancy. Source of these receptors: a female donor with multiple sclerosis, enrolled in a pregnancy study. CDR3s include the opening cysteine and the closing phenylalanine or tryptophan. Each record gives: D gene, J gene, clone size, V gene, CDR3 DNA, CDR3 protein. D genes are given only for firm matches. The size of a clone is reported for some rows only, either as once, few or many, or as a class for expanded clones.

d_call: TRBD1; j_call: TRBJ1-6; clone_size: .; v_call: TRBV9; cdr3_nt: TGTGCCAGCAGCGTCGGACAGGATAATTCACCCCTCCACTTT; cdr3_aa: CASSVGQDNSPLHF
d_call: .; j_call: TRBJ2-2; clone_size: .; v_call: TRBV18; cdr3_nt: TGTGCCAGCTCACCGCGGAACACCGGGGAGCTGTTTTTT; cdr3_aa: CASSPRNTGELFF
d_call: TRBD2; j_call: TRBJ2-2; clone_size: .; v_call: TRBV7-6; cdr3_nt: TGTGCCAGCAGCCCCGGACTAGCGGGGAACACCGGGGAGCTGTTTTTT; cdr3_aa: CASSPGLAGNTGELFF
d_call: TRBD1; j_call: TRBJ2-4; clone_size: once; v_call: TRBV5-1; cdr3_nt: TGCGCCAAGGGAGAAGGGGGCCTAGCCAAAAACATTCAGTACTTC; cdr3_aa: CAKGEGGLAKNIQYF
d_call: TRBD2; j_call: TRBJ2-1; clone_size: few; v_call: TRBV6-6; cdr3_nt: TGTGCCAGCAGTTACTCGAATGGGGGGGGTCCCGCTGAGCAGTTCTTC; cdr3_aa: CASSYSNGGGPAEQFF
d_call: TRBD1; j_call: TRBJ1-2; clone_size: .; v_call: TRBV7-3; cdr3_nt: TGTGCCAGCAGCCCAACCGGGACAGGGGACTACACCTTC; cdr3_aa: CASSPTGTGDYTF
d_call: .; j_call: TRBJ2-1; clone_size: once; v_call: TRBV7-2; cdr3_nt: TGTGCCAGCAGCTTGGGGCGGGACTCCTACAATGAGCAGTTCTTC; cdr3_aa: CASSLGRDSYNEQFF
d_call: TRBD2; j_call: TRBJ2-1; clone_size: .; v_call: TRBV5-8; cdr3_nt: TGTGCCAGCAGCTTTATAGATAGCGGGGGGACCCCCTACAATGAGCAGTTCTTC; cdr3_aa: CASSFIDSGGTPYNEQFF
d_call: .; j_call: TRBJ2-2; clone_size: .; v_call: TRBV10-3; cdr3_nt: TGTGCCATCAGTGAGTCTCGGGGGACCGGGGAGCTGTTTTTT; cdr3_aa: CAISESRGTGELFF
d_call: .; j_call: TRBJ2-6; clone_size: few; v_call: TRBV9; cdr3_nt: TGTGCCAGCAGCGTCTACTCTGGGGCCAACGTCCTGACTTTC; cdr3_aa: CASSVYSGANVLTF
d_call: TRBD2; j_call: TRBJ2-3; clone_size: .; v_call: TRBV7-9; cdr3_nt: TGTGCCAGCAGCCCGACTAGCGGGGGCGGGGCAGATACGCAGTATTTT; cdr3_aa: CASSPTSGGGADTQYF
d_call: .; j_call: TRBJ2-2; clone_size: few; v_call: TRBV10-1; cdr3_nt: TGCGCCAGCAGTGATTCAGGTGCAGGGGAGCTGTTTTTT; cdr3_aa: CASSDSGAGELFF
d_call: TRBD1; j_call: TRBJ2-7; clone_size: .; v_call: TRBV19; cdr3_nt: TGTGCCAGCAGTCGGGACAGGGGTTCCTACGAGCAGTACTTC; cdr3_aa: CASSRDRGSYEQYF
d_call: .; j_call: TRBJ2-7; clone_size: .; v_call: TRBV5-1; cdr3_nt: TGCGCCAGCAGCTTAAAAGCGGAGACCTACGAGCAGTACTTC; cdr3_aa: CASSLKAETYEQYF
d_call: .; j_call: TRBJ2-1; clone_size: .; v_call: TRBV7-9; cdr3_nt: TGTGCCAGCAGCTCACTGTCTTCGGACACCTGGGTCGATGAGCAGTTCTTC; cdr3_aa: CASSSLSSDTWVDEQFF
d_call: .; j_call: TRBJ2-5; clone_size: .; v_call: TRBV7-3; cdr3_nt: TGTGCCAGCAGCTTAATCGGGTCAGCGAAAGAGACCCAGTACTTC; cdr3_aa: CASSLIGSAKETQYF
d_call: TRBD2; j_call: TRBJ2-2; clone_size: .; v_call: TRBV11-3; cdr3_nt: TGTGCCAGCAGCTTAACACTAGCGGGGGGGCCCGGGGAGCTGTTTTTT; cdr3_aa: CASSLTLAGGPGELFF
d_call: .; j_call: TRBJ1-2; clone_size: .; v_call: TRBV6-1; cdr3_nt: TGTGCCAGCAGTGAGAGCAGGGGTGGCTACACCTTC; cdr3_aa: CASSESRGGYTF
d_call: .; j_call: TRBJ1-4; clone_size: .; v_call: TRBV18; cdr3_nt: TGTGCCAGCTCACCATCGGCGGGGAATGAAAAACTGTTTTTT; cdr3_aa: CASSPSAGNEKLFF
d_call: TRBD1; j_call: TRBJ1-4; clone_size: .; v_call: TRBV6-1; cdr3_nt: TGTGCCAGCATGCTGGACAGGGTGAATGAAAAACTGTTTTTT; cdr3_aa: CASMLDRVNEKLFF
d_call: TRBD2; j_call: TRBJ2-2; clone_size: .; v_call: TRBV7-9; cdr3_nt: TGTGCCAGCAGCAACCTAGCGGGGGGCACCGGGGAGCTGTTTTTT; cdr3_aa: CASSNLAGGTGELFF
d_call: .; j_call: TRBJ1-1; clone_size: .; v_call: TRBV5-1; cdr3_nt: TGCGCCAGCAGCTTGGGAGGAGGGAAGCGGGCTGAAGCTTTCTTT; cdr3_aa: CASSLGGGKRAEAFF
d_call: .; j_call: TRBJ1-1; clone_size: .; v_call: TRBV4-1; cdr3_nt: TGCGCCAGCGCCGGGGTAGTCTCCAGGGGGAACACTGAAGCTTTCTTT; cdr3_aa: CASAGVVSRGNTEAFF
d_call: TRBD1; j_call: TRBJ1-6; clone_size: .; v_call: TRBV19; cdr3_nt: TGTGCCAGTAGTATGAGACAGGGTATGATACCCCTCCACTTT; cdr3_aa: CASSMRQGMIPLHF
d_call: TRBD2; j_call: TRBJ2-1; clone_size: .; v_call: TRBV7-2; cdr3_nt: TGTGCCAGCAGCTCCGGGGGGTACAATGAGCAGTTCTTC; cdr3_aa: CASSSGGYNEQFF
d_call: .; j_call: TRBJ2-1; clone_size: .; v_call: TRBV15; cdr3_nt: TGTGCCACTGGAGGGACTGCTTTGAATGAGCAGTTCTTC; cdr3_aa: CATGGTALNEQFF
d_call: .; j_call: TRBJ2-3; clone_size: .; v_call: TRBV14; cdr3_nt: TGTGCCAGCAGCCAGAGCGTATCTAGCACAGATACGCAGTATTTT; cdr3_aa: CASSQSVSSTDTQYF
d_call: TRBD2; j_call: TRBJ2-2; clone_size: once; v_call: TRBV13; cdr3_nt: TGTGCCAGCAGCTTAGGACTAGCGGGGGGGCCGACGAACACCGGGGAGCTGTTTTTT; cdr3_aa: CASSLGLAGGPTNTGELFF
d_call: TRBD2; j_call: TRBJ2-3; clone_size: .; v_call: TRBV5-4; cdr3_nt: TGTGCCAGCAGCACAACCGGGACTAGCGGGGGGGTTTCAAGCACAGATACGCAGTATTTT; cdr3_aa: CASSTTGTSGGVSSTDTQYF
d_call: .; j_call: TRBJ1-5; clone_size: .; v_call: TRBV19; cdr3_nt: TGTGCCAGTACGAGCACAGGTAGCAATCAGCCCCAGCATTTT; cdr3_aa: CASTSTGSNQPQHF
d_call: TRBD1; j_call: TRBJ2-1; clone_size: .; v_call: TRBV18; cdr3_nt: TGTGCCACCCTCGAGGACAGGGTAGCCTACAATGAGCAGTTCTTC; cdr3_aa: CATLEDRVAYNEQFF
d_call: TRBD1; j_call: TRBJ1-2; clone_size: .; v_call: TRBV5-4; cdr3_nt: TGTGCCAGCAGCCAGGACAGGGTGGGGAGCGGCTACACCTTC; cdr3_aa: CASSQDRVGSGYTF
d_call: .; j_call: TRBJ2-1; clone_size: .; v_call: TRBV6-4; cdr3_nt: TGTGCCAGCAGTGACAATATTGGGGGAGGCGAGCAGTTCTTC; cdr3_aa: CASSDNIGGGEQFF
d_call: TRBD2; j_call: TRBJ2-7; clone_size: .; v_call: TRBV13; cdr3_nt: TGTGCCAGCAGCTTAGGCTCTAGCGGAACCCTGGGGCAGTACTTC; cdr3_aa: CASSLGSSGTLGQYF
d_call: .; j_call: TRBJ1-1; clone_size: .; v_call: TRBV6-1; cdr3_nt: TGTGCCAGCCAAAACGCCGTACAGGGTAGAACTGAAGCTTTCTTT; cdr3_aa: CASQNAVQGRTEAFF
d_call: .; j_call: TRBJ2-5; clone_size: .; v_call: TRBV6-5; cdr3_nt: TGTGCCACCCACAGGGGGAGCGGGGGGCGAGAGACCCAGTACTTC; cdr3_aa: CATHRGSGGRETQYF
d_call: .; j_call: TRBJ1-5; clone_size: .; v_call: TRBV25-1; cdr3_nt: TGTGCCAGCAGTGACTTGACAGGTAGCAATCAGCCCCAGCATTTT; cdr3_aa: CASSDLTGSNQPQHF
d_call: TRBD2; j_call: TRBJ2-3; clone_size: once; v_call: TRBV29-1; cdr3_nt: TGCAGCGCGGGACTAGGGGGGGTAACAGATACGCAGTATTTT; cdr3_aa: CSAGLGGVTDTQYF
d_call: TRBD2; j_call: TRBJ2-3; clone_size: .; v_call: TRBV9; cdr3_nt: TGTGCCAGCAGCGGACTAGCGGGGGGATCAACATCTAGCACAGATACGCAGTATTTT; cdr3_aa: CASSGLAGGSTSSTDTQYF
d_call: .; j_call: TRBJ2-1; clone_size: .; v_call: TRBV19; cdr3_nt: TGTGCCAGTATGGGAGGCCTAGCGATGGATGAGCAGTTCTTC; cdr3_aa: CASMGGLAMDEQFF
d_call: .; j_call: TRBJ2-3; clone_size: .; v_call: TRBV5-6; cdr3_nt: TGTGCCAGCAGCATAGGACTGGGGAGCACAGATACGCAGTATTTT; cdr3_aa: CASSIGLGSTDTQYF
d_call: .; j_call: TRBJ1-2; clone_size: once; v_call: TRBV2; cdr3_nt: TGTGCCAGCAGCCCCGGGGGGGGAAGTGGCCGTGGCTACACCTTC; cdr3_aa: CASSPGGGSGRGYTF
d_call: .; j_call: TRBJ1-2; clone_size: .; v_call: TRBV6-5; cdr3_nt: TGTGCCAGCAGGGGGGCCCCCTATGGCTACACCTTC; cdr3_aa: CASRGAPYGYTF
d_call: TRBD2; j_call: TRBJ2-1; clone_size: once; v_call: TRBV11-2; cdr3_nt: TGTGCCAGCAGCTTAGGCTGGCGGGGGGGCAGCTCCTACAATGAGCAGTTCTTC; cdr3_aa: CASSLGWRGGSSYNEQFF
d_call: .; j_call: TRBJ2-1; clone_size: .; v_call: TRBV11-2; cdr3_nt: TGTGCCAGCAGCTTGGTGCAGTTACATGAGCAGTTCTTC; cdr3_aa: CASSLVQLHEQFF